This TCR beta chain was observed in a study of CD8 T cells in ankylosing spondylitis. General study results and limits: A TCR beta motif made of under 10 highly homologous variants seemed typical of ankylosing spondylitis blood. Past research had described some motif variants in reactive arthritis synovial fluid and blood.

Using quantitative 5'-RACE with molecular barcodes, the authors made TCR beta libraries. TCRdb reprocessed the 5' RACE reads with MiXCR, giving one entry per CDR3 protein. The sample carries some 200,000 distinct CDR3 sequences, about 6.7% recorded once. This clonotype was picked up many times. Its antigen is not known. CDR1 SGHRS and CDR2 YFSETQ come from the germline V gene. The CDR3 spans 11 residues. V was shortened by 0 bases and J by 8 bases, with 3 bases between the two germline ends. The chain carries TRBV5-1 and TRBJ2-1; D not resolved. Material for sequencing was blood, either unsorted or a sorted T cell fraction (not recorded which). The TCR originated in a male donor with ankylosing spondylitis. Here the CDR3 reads CASSLEYEQFF. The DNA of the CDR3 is TGCGCCAGCAGCTTGGAGTATGAGCAGTTCTTC. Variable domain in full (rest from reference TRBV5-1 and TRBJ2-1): KAGVTQTPRYLIKTRGQQVTLSCSPISGHRSVSWYQQTPGQGLQFLFEYFSETQRNKGNFPGRFSGRQFSNSRSEMNVSTLELGDSALYLCASSLEYEQFFGPGTRLTVL.